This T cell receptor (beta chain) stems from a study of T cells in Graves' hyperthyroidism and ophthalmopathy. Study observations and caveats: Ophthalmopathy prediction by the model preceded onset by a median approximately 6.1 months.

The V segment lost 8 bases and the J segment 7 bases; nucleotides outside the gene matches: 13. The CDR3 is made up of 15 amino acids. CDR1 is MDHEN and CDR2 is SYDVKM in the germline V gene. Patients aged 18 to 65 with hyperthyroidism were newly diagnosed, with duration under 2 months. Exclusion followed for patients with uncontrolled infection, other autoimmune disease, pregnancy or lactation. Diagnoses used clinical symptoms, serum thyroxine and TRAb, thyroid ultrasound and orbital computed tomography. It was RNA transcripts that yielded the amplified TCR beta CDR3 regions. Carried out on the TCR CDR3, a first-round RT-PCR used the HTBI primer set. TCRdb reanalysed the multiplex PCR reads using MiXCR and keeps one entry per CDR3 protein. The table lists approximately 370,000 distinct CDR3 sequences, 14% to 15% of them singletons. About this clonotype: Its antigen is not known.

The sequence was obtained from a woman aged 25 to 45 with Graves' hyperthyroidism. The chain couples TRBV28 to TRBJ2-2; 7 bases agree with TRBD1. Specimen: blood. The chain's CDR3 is CASSPLTGRGGELFF. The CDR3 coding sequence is TGTGCCAGCTCCCCATTGACAGGGCGTGGCGGGGAGCTGTTTTTT.